These 29 T cell receptor beta chains share one sample of origin, sequenced in a study of blood T cell repertoires in COVID-19 (dated by TCRdb to about 2020). The library was made by the immunoSEQ multiplex PCR assay. Held by TCRdb, this immuneACCESS table contains in-frame sequences only and omits some clones. Under half of the omission traces to an unresolved V gene where checked; the cause of the rest is unknown. For this sample there are 150,000 or so clones; approximately 82% appear just once. Around 13% of the sample goes to the ten largest clones. Material: peripheral blood. These receptor sequences come from a man aged 65 to 85 who had recovered from COVID-19.

The J gene is TRBJ2-7, the V gene TRBV19, with TRBD2 matching over 15 bases. Germline CDR1 is LNHDA and CDR2 is SQIVND (reference sequence). J lost 6 bases, V lost 3 bases, and 3 bases had no gene match. CDR3 length: 15 residues. The CDR3 DNA sequence: TGTGCCAGTAGTATGGGGACTAGCGGGAGGACCGAGCAGTACTTC. It translates to CASSMGTSGRTEQYF.

The chain couples TRBV28 to TRBJ2-1; the match to TRBD1 covers 8 bases. CDR3 size: 17 residues. Per germline, CDR1 MDHEN and CDR2 SYDVKM. V dropped 2 bases and J dropped 4; count of bases not matched to a gene: 10. Here the CDR3 reads CASSLGQGALRYNEQFF. CDR3 nucleotide sequence: TGTGCCAGCAGTTTAGGCCAGGGGGCCCTCCGATACAATGAGCAGTTCTTC.

Here the CDR3 DNA reads TGTGCCAGCAGTTACGGGCCCCTTACCTACGAGCAGTACTTC. Translating it yields CASSYGPLTYEQYF. The chain has TRBV6-2 or TRBV6-3 and TRBJ2-7; D gene unclear. The germline V gene has CDR1 MNHEY and CDR2 SVGEGT. This CDR3 comprises 14 residues. V was cut by 2 bases and J by 2 bases, with 10 bases left in between.

The chain couples TRBV25-1 to TRBJ1-1; the match to TRBD1 covers 7 bases. This CDR3 is built from 14 residues. CDR1 is MGHDK, CDR2 SYGVNS, per germline. With V trimmed by 6 bases and J by 5 bases, 9 bases remained unmatched. CDR3 in amino acids: CASRDDRVGTEAFF. The CDR3 DNA reads as TGTGCCAGCAGGGACGACAGGGTTGGGACTGAAGCTTTCTTT.

The J gene is TRBJ2-5, the V gene TRBV19; 9 bases fit TRBD1. The germline gives CDR1 LNHDA, CDR2 SQIVND (reference sequence). This CDR3 is 19 amino acids long. Trimming cost V 4 bases and J 2 bases; bases outside gene matches: 17. CDR3 in amino acids: CASSTEQGAFDTKQETQYF. For the CDR3, the DNA is TGTGCCAGTAGTACAGAACAGGGGGCTTTTGATACGAAACAAGAGACCCAGTACTTC.

The chain carries TRBV14 and TRBJ1-4; 9 nucleotides agree with TRBD1. V lost 2 bases, J lost 3 bases, and 4 bases stayed unmatched. Germline V gives CDR1 SGHDN, CDR2 FVKESK. The CDR3 consists of 16 residues. The DNA of the CDR3 is TGTGCCAGCAGCCAACCGGGACAGGGTCCTAATGAAAAACTGTTTTTT. Protein product: CASSQPGQGPNEKLFF.

V usage is TRBV7-9 and J usage is TRBJ2-3; 15 bases fit TRBD2. Per the germline V gene, CDR1 is SEHNR and CDR2 is FQNEAQ (reference sequence). Trimming at V came to 5 bases and at J to 1 base, leaving 7 bases not matched to a gene. This CDR3 contains 18 residues. The chain's CDR3 is CASSPWTSGRGRTDTQYF. In nucleotides, the CDR3 is TGTGCCAGCAGCCCGTGGACTAGCGGGAGGGGACGCACAGATACGCAGTATTTT.

This chain connects TRBV5-1 to TRBJ2-7, with D possibly being TRBD2 (6 bases). V shed 3 bases and J shed 4 bases, with 17 bases lying between them. CDR1 and CDR2 from the germline V gene are SGHRS and YFSETQ. This CDR3 is 15 amino acids long. The CDR3 coding sequence is TGCGCCAGCAGCTCCTCCGGGGTTGGGACTTACGAGCAGTACTTC. Encoded protein: CASSSSGVGTYEQYF.

V usage is TRBV6-2 or TRBV6-3 and J usage is TRBJ2-3; the D gene is possibly TRBD1 (6 bases). Trimming shortened V by 2 bases and J by 2 bases, and 11 bases separated the two germline ends. The CDR3 runs 15 residues. Germline loops: CDR1 MNHEY, CDR2 SVGEGT. The CDR3 DNA follows: TGTGCCAGCAGTTACGCCCGGACAGCCACAGATACGCAGTATTTT. Protein: CASSYARTATDTQYF.

The chain has TRBV6-5 and TRBJ1-2, with TRBD1 matching over 8 bases. J gave up 5 bases and V 7 bases, and 3 bases lay outside the gene matches. The V gene's germline CDR1 is MNHEY and CDR2 SVGAGI. The CDR3 is made up of 12 amino acids. Written as DNA, the CDR3 is TGTGCCAGCAACCGACAGGGGTATGGCTACACCTTC. Translation: CASNRQGYGYTF.

This clone has more than one count but fewer than ten. The chain combines TRBV6-4 with TRBJ2-2; 8 nucleotides line up with TRBD2. CDR1 is MRHNA and CDR2 is SNTAGT in the germline V gene. V was clipped by 4 bases and J by 7 bases; unmatched bases: 8. CDR3 length: 15 residues. Here the CDR3 DNA reads TGTGCCAGCAGTGTATCCGGGACTAGTAACGGGGAGCTGTTTTTT. The encoded protein is CASSVSGTSNGELFF.

The J gene is TRBJ2-6, the V gene TRBV3-1 (or the pseudogene TRBV3-2); D is perhaps TRBD1 (6 bases). Germline V CDR1 and CDR2: LGHDT, YNNKEL (reference sequence). This CDR3 is built from 18 residues. The V end was cut by 4 bases, the J end by 0 bases, with 16 bases between. CDR3 residues: CASSPAGGVSSGANVLTF. The CDR3, as DNA: TGTGCCAGCAGCCCCGCTGGGGGCGTCAGCTCTGGGGCCAACGTCCTGACTTTC.

The chain has TRBV15 and TRBJ2-7; perhaps TRBD1 as D (5 bases). There are 14 residues in the CDR3. Deletions cut 6 bases from V and 0 bases from J, with 12 bases between. The V gene's germline CDR1 is LNHNV and CDR2 YYDKDF (reference sequence). CDR3 DNA: TGTGCCACCAGACGTGACAGAGACTCCTACGAGCAGTACTTC. Its translation: CATRRDRDSYEQYF. The variable domain in full, completed from reference TRBV15 and TRBJ2-7, reads DAMVIQNPRYQVTQFGKPVTLSCSQTLNHNVMYWYQQKSSQAPKLLFHYYDKDFNNEADTPDNFQSRRPNTSFCFLDIRSPGLGDTAMYLCATRRDRDSYEQYFGPGTRLTVT.

V usage is TRBV9 and J usage is TRBJ2-3, with D possibly being TRBD2 (6 bases). Between the trimmed V and J ends, which lost 9 bases and 0 bases, there was a span of 11 bases. Germline V lookup: CDR1 SGDLS, CDR2 YYNGEE. This CDR3 region has 13 residues. Here the CDR3 reads CATGTSSTDTQYF. The DNA for the CDR3 is TGTGCCACAGGGACTTCCAGCACAGATACGCAGTATTTT.

This sequence joins TRBV28 and TRBJ2-1; 8 nucleotides agree with TRBD2. The length of the CDR3 is 13 residues. Germline V lookup: CDR1 MDHEN, CDR2 SYDVKM. For the CDR3, the DNA is TGTGCTCTTTCGCACGGGAGGGACAATGAGCAGTTCTTC. Translation: CALSHGRDNEQFF.

This rearrangement joins TRBV2 to TRBJ2-7; 14 positions agree with TRBD2. V lost 6 bases and J lost 6; bases outside the gene matches: 4. The CDR3 sequence is 14 residues long. Germline lookup yields CDR1 SNHLY and CDR2 FYNNEI. The CDR3 nucleotides are TGTGCCAGCAGCCGGGGACTAGCGGGAGTCGAGCAGTACTTC. Its translation is CASSRGLAGVEQYF.

This clone was observed once. The gene calls are TRBV2 and TRBJ2-7, with unresolved D. V lost 6 bases to trimming and J lost 0 bases, with 12 bases between them. The germline CDR1 and CDR2 sequences are SNHLY and FYNNEI. The CDR3 runs 14 residues. The CDR3 here is CASREVLGSYEQYF. Here the CDR3 DNA reads TGTGCCAGCAGAGAGGTACTCGGCTCCTACGAGCAGTACTTC. The entire variable domain, with the rest obtained from reference TRBV2 and TRBJ2-7, is as follows: EPEVTQTPSHQVTQMGQEVILRCVPISNHLYFYWYRQILGQKVEFLVSFYNNEISEKSEIFDDQFSVERPDGSNFTLKIRSTKLEDSAMYFCASREVLGSYEQYFGPGTRLTVT.

The rearrangement joins TRBV9 to TRBJ1-5; 7 bases fit TRBD1. This CDR3 contains 14 residues. The germline V gene has CDR1 SGDLS and CDR2 YYNGEE. Trimming at V came to 0 bases and at J to 9 bases, leaving 6 bases not matched to a gene. CDR3 sequence reads: CASSVGDSQGPQHF. CDR3 nucleotide sequence: TGTGCCAGCAGCGTAGGGGACAGTCAAGGGCCCCAGCATTTT.

This clone has just a few counts. The chain has TRBV19 and TRBJ1-6; no reliable D call. This CDR3 has 13 residues. V was shortened by 0 bases and J by 10 bases, with 7 bases between the two germline ends. Per the germline V gene, CDR1 is LNHDA and CDR2 is SQIVND (reference sequence). The CDR3, as DNA: TGTGCCAGTAGTATAGACGGGAGATCACCCCTCCACTTT. Translation: CASSIDGRSPLHF.

This clone was observed many times. The genes are TRBV2 and TRBJ1-2; the D gene is possibly TRBD1 (5 bases). The CDR3 runs to 13 residues. V was clipped by 6 bases and J by 4 bases, with 12 bases between them. Germline V gene sequence: CDR1 SNHLY, CDR2 FYNNEI. CDR3 protein: CASSDLGLYGYTF. The CDR3 DNA follows: TGTGCCAGCAGCGACCTGGGGCTCTATGGCTACACCTTC.

This clone came up once. The V call is TRBV3-1 (or the pseudogene TRBV3-2), the J call TRBJ1-1; D unresolved. Trimming removed 0 bases at V and 4 bases at J, with 6 bases between. Germline V gene data show CDR1 as LGHDT and CDR2 as YNNKEL (reference sequence). The CDR3 runs to 13 residues. This CDR3 is CASSQEGGTEAFF. The DNA for the CDR3 is TGTGCCAGCAGCCAAGAAGGAGGCACTGAAGCTTTCTTT.

Only a few counts were recorded for this clone. Other nucleotide sequences from this sample produce the same CDR3. The chain uses TRBV28 and TRBJ1-3; 7 nucleotides agree with TRBD1. The CDR3 extends over 14 amino acids. Germline values: CDR1 MDHEN, CDR2 SYDVKM. The ends lost 2 bases at V and 3 bases at J; junction bases unmatched: 1. CDR3 coding DNA: TGTGCCAGCAGTTTAGACAGGGTTGGAAACACCATATATTTT. Translating it yields CASSLDRVGNTIYF.

This chain connects TRBV7-2 to TRBJ2-3; 8 bases align to TRBD1. This CDR3 spans 14 amino acids. Germline trimming cut 5 bases from V and 5 bases from J; bases unmatched to any gene: 6. Germline V CDR1 and CDR2: SGHTA, FQGNSA. CDR3 in amino acids: CASSPQGAGDTQYF. CDR3 DNA sequence: TGTGCCAGCAGCCCCCAGGGGGCGGGAGATACGCAGTATTTT.

This chain links TRBV5-4 with TRBJ1-1; maybe TRBD1 (5 bases). The CDR3 spans 15 residues. The V gene's germline CDR1 is SGHNT and CDR2 YYREEE (reference sequence). Trimming took 4 bases from V and 4 from J, leaving 17 bases between them. CDR3 nucleotides: TGTGCCAGCAGCCTCGGCGGGGGTTGGGGCACTGAAGCTTTCTTT. Translated, it gives CASSLGGGWGTEAFF.

This chain's CDR3 is CASSQDFTGGETQYF. Written as DNA, the CDR3 is TGCGCCAGCAGCCAAGATTTTACAGGTGGAGAGACCCAGTACTTC. The chain is built from TRBV4-1 and TRBJ2-5, with a weak D call TRBD1 (5 bases). Trimming removed 0 bases from V and 4 bases from J, with 12 bases in between. Germline-derived CDR1 and CDR2 are MGHRA and YSYEKL. The CDR3 extends over 15 amino acids.

V usage is TRBV30 and J usage is TRBJ1-5; tentatively, D is TRBD1 (5 bases). CDR1 and CDR2 (germline): GTSNPN, SVGIG (reference sequence). The germline V and J ends were trimmed by 8 bases and 6 bases, with 20 bases remaining between them. This CDR3 comprises 14 residues. The CDR3 protein is CAASWVLTGQPQHF. As DNA, the CDR3 is TGTGCCGCATCCTGGGTACTTACAGGTCAGCCCCAGCATTTT.

The J gene is TRBJ1-1, the V gene TRBV7-2; the match to TRBD1 covers 9 bases. Germline V gene data show CDR1 as SGHTA and CDR2 as FQGNSA. The CDR3 extends over 13 amino acids. The trim removed 4 bases at V and 11 bases at J, leaving 8 bases unmatched. CDR3 nucleotides: TGTGCCAGCAGCTATAACAGGGGGCAGGAGGCTTTCTTT. It codes for CASSYNRGQEAFF. The variable domain in full, with the rest retrieved from reference TRBV7-2 and TRBJ1-1, is GAGVSQSPSNKVTEKGKDVELRCDPISGHTALYWYRQSLGQGLEFLIYFQGNSAPDKSGLPSDRFSAERTGGSVSTLTIQRTQQEDSAVYLCASSYNRGQEAFFGQGTRLTVV.

This chain connects TRBV6-2 or TRBV6-3 to TRBJ2-7, with 12 bases that match TRBD2. The CDR3 runs to 15 residues. In germline, CDR1 is MNHEY, CDR2 SVGEGT. J gave up 2 bases and V 5 bases, and 4 bases lay outside the gene matches. CDR3 sequence: CASSILAGGPYEQYF. The CDR3 DNA reads as TGTGCCAGCAGTATTCTAGCGGGAGGGCCCTACGAGCAGTACTTC.

The chain uses TRBV4-3 and TRBJ1-2; possibly TRBD1 for D (6 bases). Germline V gives CDR1 LGHNA, CDR2 YSLEER. Trimming pared 4 bases from V and 7 bases from J, leaving 19 bases between. This CDR3 has 15 residues. The CDR3, as DNA: TGCGCCAGCAGCCTAGGGGGAAGGGATATTGGTGGCTACACCTTC. Protein product: CASSLGGRDIGGYTF.